The clone carrying this T cell receptor (beta chain) showed up many times. Sequence at one end of the junction differs from germline and may be a read error. Using RNA template, CDR3s of TCR alpha and beta were amplified with iRepertoire arm-PCR. In TCRdb, the multiplex PCR reads were re-called with MiXCR into one record per CDR3 protein. This sample has about 130,000 distinct CDR3 sequences, with under 30% found just once. CDR1 and CDR2 (germline): MNHNS, SASEGT. The CDR3 consists of 15 residues. This specimen belongs to a study of glioma-infiltrating T cells. The receptor was isolated from a human donor with low-grade glioma or glioblastoma, undergoing nonglioma brain surgery, or in good health (not recorded which). The chain is built from TRBV6-1 and TRBJ1-2; D perhaps matches TRBD1 (5 bases). The source material was glioma tissue, nonneoplastic brain tissue, or PBMCs (not recorded which). CDR3 protein: CASREPGPRGYGYTF. The CDR3 coding sequence is TGTGCTAGCAGAGAACCGGGACCGAGGGGCTATGGCTACACCTTC.